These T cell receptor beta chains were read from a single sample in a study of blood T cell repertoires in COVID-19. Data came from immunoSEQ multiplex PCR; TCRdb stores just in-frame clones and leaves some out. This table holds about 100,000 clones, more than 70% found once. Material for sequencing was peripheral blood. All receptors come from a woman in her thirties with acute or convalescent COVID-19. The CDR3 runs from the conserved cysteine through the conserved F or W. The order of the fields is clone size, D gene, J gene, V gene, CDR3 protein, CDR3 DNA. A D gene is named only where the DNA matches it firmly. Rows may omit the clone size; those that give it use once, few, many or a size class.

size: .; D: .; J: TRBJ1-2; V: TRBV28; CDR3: CASSQVLGVYGYTF; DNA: TGTGCCAGCAGTCAAGTCCTGGGAGTCTATGGCTACACCTTC
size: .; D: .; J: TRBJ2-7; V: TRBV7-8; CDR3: CASSLQGRPYEQYF; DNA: TGTGCCAGCAGCCTCCAGGGCCGCCCCTACGAGCAGTACTTC
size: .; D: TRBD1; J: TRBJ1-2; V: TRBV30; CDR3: CAWGKDRALGYTF; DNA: TGTGCCTGGGGTAAAGACAGGGCTTTGGGCTACACCTTC
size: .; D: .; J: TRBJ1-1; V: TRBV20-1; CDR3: CSAPPGTEAFF; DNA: TGCAGTGCACCCCCGGGCACTGAAGCTTTCTTT
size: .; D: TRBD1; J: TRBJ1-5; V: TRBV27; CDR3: CASSSRTGHQPQHF; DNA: TGTGCCAGCAGTTCTCGGACAGGGCATCAGCCCCAGCATTTT
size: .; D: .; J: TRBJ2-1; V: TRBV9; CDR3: CASSVGTEHEQFF; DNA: TGTGCCAGCAGCGTAGGGACTGAGCATGAGCAGTTCTTC
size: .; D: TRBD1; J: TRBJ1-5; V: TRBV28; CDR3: CASTPTGQGWNQPQHF; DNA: TGTGCCAGCACCCCCACAGGACAGGGGTGGAATCAGCCCCAGCATTTT
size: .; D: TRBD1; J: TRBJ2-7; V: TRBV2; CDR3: CASSATGNNEQYF; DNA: TGTGCCAGCAGTGCGACAGGGAACAACGAGCAGTACTTC
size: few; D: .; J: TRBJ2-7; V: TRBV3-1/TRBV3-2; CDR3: CASSQDGSRAYEQYF; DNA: TGTGCCAGCAGCCAAGATGGCTCTCGGGCCTACGAGCAGTACTTC
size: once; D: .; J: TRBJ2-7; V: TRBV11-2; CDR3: CASSPTATGEQYF; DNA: TGTGCCAGCTCTCCAACAGCTACAGGGGAGCAGTACTTC
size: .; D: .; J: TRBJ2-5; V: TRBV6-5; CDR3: CASRLGSGQETQYF; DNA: TGTGCCAGCAGACTAGGGAGCGGACAAGAGACCCAGTACTTC
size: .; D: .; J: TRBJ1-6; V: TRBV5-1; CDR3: CASRRGAFGGDNSPLHF; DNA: TGCGCCAGCAGACGGGGGGCGTTTGGAGGCGATAATTCACCCCTCCACTTT
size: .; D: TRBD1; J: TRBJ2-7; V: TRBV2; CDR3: CASSVGQGASEQYF; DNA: TGTGCCAGCAGTGTGGGACAGGGGGCTTCCGAGCAGTACTTC
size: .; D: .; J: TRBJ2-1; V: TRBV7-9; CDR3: CASSTDTGIYYNEQFF; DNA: TGTGCCAGCAGCACAGATACAGGGATATACTACAATGAGCAGTTCTTC
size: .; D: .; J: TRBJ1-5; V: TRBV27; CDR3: CASSLAGSNQPQHF; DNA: TGTGCCAGCAGTTTGGCGGGGAGCAATCAGCCCCAGCATTTT
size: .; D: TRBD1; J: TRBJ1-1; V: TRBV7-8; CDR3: CASSRDSGGTEAFF; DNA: TGTGCCAGCAGCCGGGATTCAGGGGGCACTGAAGCTTTCTTT
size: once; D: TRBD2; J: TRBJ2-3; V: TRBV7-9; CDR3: CASSLGTSGDTQYF; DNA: TGTGCCAGCAGCTTAGGGACTAGCGGGGATACGCAGTATTTT
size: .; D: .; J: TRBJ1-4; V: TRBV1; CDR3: CTSSQGDRGGEKLFF; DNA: TGCACCAGCAGCCAAGGAGACCGCGGGGGTGAAAAACTGTTTTTT
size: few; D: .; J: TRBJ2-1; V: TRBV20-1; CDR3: CSASRAGLKGNEQFF; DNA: TGCAGTGCTAGTCGGGCGGGGCTTAAGGGCAATGAGCAGTTCTTC
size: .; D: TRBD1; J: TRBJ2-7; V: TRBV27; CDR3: CASNRQGSLYEQYF; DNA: TGTGCCAGCAACCGACAGGGGTCTCTCTACGAGCAGTACTTC
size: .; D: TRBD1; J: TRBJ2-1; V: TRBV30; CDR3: CAWSGTGNDNEQFF; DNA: TGTGCCTGGAGCGGGACAGGGAATGACAATGAGCAGTTCTTC
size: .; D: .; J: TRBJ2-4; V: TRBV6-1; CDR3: CASSEWAVKNIQYF; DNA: TGTGCCAGCAGTGAATGGGCAGTCAAAAACATTCAGTACTTC
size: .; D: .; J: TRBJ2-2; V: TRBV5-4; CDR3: CASSYSGNSQGTGELFF; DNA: TGTGCCAGCAGTTATTCAGGGAATTCCCAGGGTACCGGGGAGCTGTTTTTT
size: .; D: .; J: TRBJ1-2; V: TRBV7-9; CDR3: CASSLVDSAGYTF; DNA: TGTGCCAGCAGCTTAGTGGACTCGGCCGGCTACACCTTC
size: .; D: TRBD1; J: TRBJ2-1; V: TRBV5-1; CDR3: CASSWTGVTEQFF; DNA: TGCGCCAGCAGCTGGACAGGGGTTACTGAGCAGTTCTTC
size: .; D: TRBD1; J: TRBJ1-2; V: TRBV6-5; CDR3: CASSRTGGRGYTF; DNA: TGTGCCAGCAGTCGGACAGGGGGTCGTGGCTACACCTTC
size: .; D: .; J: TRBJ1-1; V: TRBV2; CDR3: CASSEQGKNTEAFF; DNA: TGTGCCAGCAGTGAACAGGGGAAGAACACTGAAGCTTTCTTT
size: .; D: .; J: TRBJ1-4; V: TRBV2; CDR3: CASSPPYSDEKLFF; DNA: TGTGCCAGCAGCCCTCCTTACAGTGATGAAAAACTGTTTTTT
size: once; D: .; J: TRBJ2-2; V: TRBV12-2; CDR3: CASRLEGLAGETGELFF; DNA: TGTGCAAGTCGCTTAGAAGGACTAGCGGGGGAGACCGGGGAGCTGTTTTTT
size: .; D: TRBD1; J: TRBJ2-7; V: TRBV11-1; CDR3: CASSLTGVYEQYF; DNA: TGTGCCAGCAGCCTGACAGGGGTCTACGAGCAGTACTTC
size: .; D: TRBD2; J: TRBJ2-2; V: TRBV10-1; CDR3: CASSASGANTGELFF; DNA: TGCGCCAGCAGTGCTAGCGGGGCGAACACCGGGGAGCTGTTTTTT
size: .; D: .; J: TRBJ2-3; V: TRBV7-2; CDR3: CASSLEGPDTQYF; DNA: TGTGCCAGCAGCTTGGAGGGCCCAGATACGCAGTATTTT
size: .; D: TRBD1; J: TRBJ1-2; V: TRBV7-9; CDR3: CASSPDRVYGYTF; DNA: TGTGCCAGCAGCCCGGACAGGGTATATGGCTACACCTTC
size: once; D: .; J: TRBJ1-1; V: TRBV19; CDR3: CASSPTLNTEAFF; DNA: TGTGCCAGTAGTCCTACCCTCAACACTGAAGCTTTCTTT
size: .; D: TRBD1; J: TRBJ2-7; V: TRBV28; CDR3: CASGTTGPGEQYF; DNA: TGTGCCAGCGGAACGACAGGGCCTGGTGAGCAGTACTTC
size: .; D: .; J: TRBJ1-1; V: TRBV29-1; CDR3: CSVLGTAEAFF; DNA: TGCAGCGTCCTCGGTACAGCTGAAGCTTTCTTT
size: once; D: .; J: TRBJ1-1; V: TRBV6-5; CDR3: CASSPGNRAFF; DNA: TGTGCCAGCAGTCCCGGGAATAGAGCTTTCTTT
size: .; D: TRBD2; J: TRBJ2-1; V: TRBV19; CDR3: CASSRRLAGNEQFF; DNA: TGTGCCAGTAGTAGACGACTAGCGGGCAATGAGCAGTTCTTC
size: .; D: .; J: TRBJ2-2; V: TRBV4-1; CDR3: CASSQATVGELFF; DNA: TGCGCCAGCAGCCAAGCCACAGTGGGGGAGCTGTTTTTT
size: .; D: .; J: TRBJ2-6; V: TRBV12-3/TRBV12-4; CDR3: CASSLGGDLTF; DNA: TGTGCCAGCAGTTTAGGTGGAGACCTGACTTTC
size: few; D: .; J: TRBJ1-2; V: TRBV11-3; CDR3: CASSLVRDYGYTF; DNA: TGTGCCAGCAGCTTAGTCCGGGACTATGGCTACACCTTC
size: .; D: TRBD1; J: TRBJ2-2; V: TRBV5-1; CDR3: CASSLDPGTGLVELFF; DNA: TGCGCCAGCAGCTTGGACCCCGGGACAGGGCTAGTGGAGCTGTTTTTT
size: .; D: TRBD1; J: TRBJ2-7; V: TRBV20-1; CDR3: CSARGDSSQYF; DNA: TGCAGTGCTAGAGGGGACAGTAGTCAGTACTTC
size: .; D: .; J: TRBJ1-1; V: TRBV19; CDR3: CASSKAGTMNTEAFF; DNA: TGTGCCAGTAGCAAGGCAGGGACTATGAACACTGAAGCTTTCTTT
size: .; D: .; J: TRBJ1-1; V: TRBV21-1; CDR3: CASSTGQDRGTEAFF; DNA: TGTGCCAGCAGCACTGGACAGGACCGGGGCACTGAAGCTTTCTTT
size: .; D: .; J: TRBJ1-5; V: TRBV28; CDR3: CAAGGAKKPQHF; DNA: TGTGCCGCTGGGGGGGCTAAGAAGCCCCAGCATTTT
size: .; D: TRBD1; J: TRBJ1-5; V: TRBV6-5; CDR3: CASREGTEGWPQHF; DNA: TGTGCCAGCAGGGAGGGGACAGAGGGGTGGCCCCAGCATTTT
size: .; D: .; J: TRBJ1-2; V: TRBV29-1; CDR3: CSVSSRFLNYGYTF; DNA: TGCAGCGTCTCATCCAGGTTCTTGAACTATGGCTACACCTTC
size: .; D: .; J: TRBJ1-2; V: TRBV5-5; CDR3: CASSPDSLLPYGYTF; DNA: TGTGCCAGCAGCCCGGACAGCCTCCTACCGTATGGCTACACCTTC
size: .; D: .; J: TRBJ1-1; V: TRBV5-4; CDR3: CASSADMNTEAFF; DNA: TGTGCCAGCAGCGCGGACATGAACACTGAAGCTTTCTTT
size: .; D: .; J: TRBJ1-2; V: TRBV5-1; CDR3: CASSLALPSGYTF; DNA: TGCGCCAGCAGCTTGGCTCTACCTTCGGGCTACACCTTC
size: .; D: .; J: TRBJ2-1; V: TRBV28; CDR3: CASSFSGEFDEQFF; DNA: TGTGCCAGCAGTTTCTCAGGGGAATTCGATGAGCAGTTCTTC
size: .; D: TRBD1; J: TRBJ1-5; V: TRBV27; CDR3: CASSPTGGRNQPQHF; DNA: TGTGCCAGCAGTCCAACAGGGGGCCGCAATCAGCCCCAGCATTTT
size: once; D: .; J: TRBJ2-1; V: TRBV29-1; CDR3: CSVLTPLAYNEQFF; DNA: TGCAGCGTGTTGACTCCTCTCGCCTACAATGAGCAGTTCTTC
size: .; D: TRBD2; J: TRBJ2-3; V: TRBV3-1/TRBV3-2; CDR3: CASSRTSGGTDTQYF; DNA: TGTGCCAGCAGCCGGACTAGCGGGGGCACAGATACGCAGTATTTT
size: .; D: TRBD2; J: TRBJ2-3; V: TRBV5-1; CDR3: CASRWSASGHYTQYF; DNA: TGCGCCAGCAGATGGAGTGCTAGCGGGCATTATACGCAGTATTTT
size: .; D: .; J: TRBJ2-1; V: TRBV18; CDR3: CASSQMSLSSYNEQFF; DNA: TGTGCCAGCTCGCAAATGTCTCTGAGCTCCTACAATGAGCAGTTCTTC